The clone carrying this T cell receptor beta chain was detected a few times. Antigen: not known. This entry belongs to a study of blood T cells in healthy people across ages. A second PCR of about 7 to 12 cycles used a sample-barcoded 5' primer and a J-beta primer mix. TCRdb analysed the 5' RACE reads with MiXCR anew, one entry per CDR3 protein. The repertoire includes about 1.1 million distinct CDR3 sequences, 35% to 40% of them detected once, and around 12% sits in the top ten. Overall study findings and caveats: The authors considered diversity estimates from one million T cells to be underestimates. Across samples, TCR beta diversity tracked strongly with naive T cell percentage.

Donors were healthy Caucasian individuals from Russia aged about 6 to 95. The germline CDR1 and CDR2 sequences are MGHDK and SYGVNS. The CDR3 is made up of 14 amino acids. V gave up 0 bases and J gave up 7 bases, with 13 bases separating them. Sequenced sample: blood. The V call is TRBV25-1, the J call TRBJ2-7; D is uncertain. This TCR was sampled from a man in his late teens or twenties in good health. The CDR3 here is CASSEYGAGGEQYF. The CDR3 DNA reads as TGTGCCAGCAGTGAATACGGAGCTGGTGGGGAGCAGTACTTC.